This TCR beta chain was found in a study of naive and memory T cell subsets. Both TRBC1 and TRBC2 were covered by a beta constant-region primer of two equimolar oligonucleotides. Four rounds of PCR amplified the ligated cDNA using nested alpha and beta constant-region primers plus SP2. TCRdb ran MiXCR on the UMI-ligation and nested PCR reads and lists one entry per CDR3 protein. The sample records about 150,000 distinct CDR3 sequences, 22% being singletons. Germline values: CDR1 SGHDT, CDR2 YYEEEE. The trim removed 2 bases at V and 3 bases at J, leaving 2 bases unmatched. The CDR3 runs 14 residues. Study outcomes and limitations: Possibly reflecting memory cells re-expressing CD45RA, a few larger clonotypes occurred in naive repertoires, especially CD8.

Note on this clonotype: Its antigen is still unknown.

Sequenced material: naive CD4+ T cells from blood. This clonotype was sampled from a human donor in good health. V usage is TRBV5-6 and J usage is TRBJ2-5; 9 positions agree with TRBD1. CDR3 residues: CASSLTGGKETQYF. For the CDR3, the DNA is TGTGCCAGCAGCTTAACAGGGGGCAAAGAGACCCAGTACTTC.